The 25 T cell receptor beta chains listed next were all sequenced from one sample in a study of T cell responses to AZD1222 COVID-19 vaccine. Some clones are missing from TCRdb's copy, which holds only in-frame ones; the method was immunoSEQ multiplex PCR. Among roughly 97,000 clones listed, around 90% were seen once. Source: peripheral blood, taken on day 0 of AZD1222 vaccination. These receptors were obtained from an adult in good health.

The rearrangement links TRBV19 to TRBJ1-1; no clear D gene. CDR3 length: 14 residues. The germline CDR1 and CDR2 sequences are LNHDA and SQIVND (reference sequence). Trimming cost V 6 bases and J 6 bases, with 17 bases left between them. DNA for the CDR3: TGTGCCAGTAGAGACGCAGCCGTTTTCGCTGAAGCTTTCTTT. Encoded protein: CASRDAAVFAEAFF.

This chain uses TRBV11-2 with TRBJ2-5; 11 bases line up with TRBD2. Germline assignment: CDR1 SGHAT and CDR2 FQNNGV. The CDR3 has 14 residues. V trimming: 6 bases; J trimming: 4 bases; junction bases outside the gene matches: 4. CDR3 loop: CASRGLAGGETQYF. The DNA for the CDR3 is TGTGCCAGCAGAGGGCTAGCGGGGGGAGAGACCCAGTACTTC.

The V call is TRBV2, the J call TRBJ2-7; D is perhaps TRBD1 (5 bases). V was clipped by 6 bases and J by 4 bases, with 16 bases between them. The CDR3 totals 14 residues. CDR1 is SNHLY and CDR2 is FYNNEI in the germline V gene. The CDR3 sequence: CASSHGQGWYEQYF. The CDR3, as DNA: TGTGCCAGCAGCCATGGGCAGGGATGGTACGAGCAGTACTTC.

The chain carries TRBV15 and TRBJ2-7; perhaps TRBD1 as D (5 bases). Trimming pared 0 bases from V and 9 bases from J, leaving 18 bases between. The CDR3 is 15 residues long. Germline V CDR1 and CDR2: LNHNV, YYDKDF (reference sequence). CDR3 DNA sequence: TGTGCCACCAGCAGAGATTTGGGGCAGACCTTTGGGCAGTACTTC. It is translated as CATSRDLGQTFGQYF.

The chain is built from TRBV11-2 and TRBJ2-7; D not resolved. Germline V gives CDR1 SGHAT, CDR2 FQNNGV. The CDR3 runs 15 residues. Trimming took off 2 bases at V and 2 bases at J, with 13 bases between the two ends. In nucleotides, the CDR3 is TGTGCCAGCAGCTTATATGGTGTAGGTACCTACGAGCAGTACTTC. Translating it yields CASSLYGVGTYEQYF.

This clone was observed a handful of times. The V gene is TRBV18, the J gene TRBJ2-7; TRBD1 aligns across 9 bases. The V and J ends lost 2 bases and 2 bases, in that order; junction bases with no gene match: 4. The CDR3 sequence is 15 residues long. The V gene's germline CDR1 is KGHSH and CDR2 LQKENI. CDR3 nucleotide sequence: TGTGCCAGCTCACCAGGGGGACAGGGCACCTACGAGCAGTACTTC. Protein sequence: CASSPGGQGTYEQYF.

This chain connects TRBV5-1 to TRBJ2-7; 10 bases match TRBD1. CDR1 is SGHRS, CDR2 YFSETQ, per germline. The CDR3 sequence is 14 residues long. V shed 5 bases and J 1 base; nucleotides not matched to a gene: 3. CDR3 coding DNA: TGCGCCAGCAGTCCGGGACAGGGGTCCTACGAGCAGTACTTC. Its translation: CASSPGQGSYEQYF.

The chain employs TRBV4-2 and TRBJ1-4, with no clear D. V was shortened by 0 bases and J by 0 bases, with 11 bases between the two germline ends. The CDR3 has 17 residues. The germline V gene encodes CDR1 LGHNA and CDR2 YNFKEQ. The CDR3, as DNA: TGTGCCAGCAGCCAAGATCTCGGGCTCGCAACTAATGAAAAACTGTTTTTT. It yields the protein CASSQDLGLATNEKLFF.

This chain joins TRBV19 and TRBJ2-5; 7 nucleotides line up with TRBD1. Germline assignment: CDR1 LNHDA and CDR2 SQIVND (reference sequence). Trimming at V came to 6 bases and at J to 2 bases, leaving 6 bases not matched to a gene. The CDR3 is 14 residues long. For the CDR3, the DNA is TGTGCCAGTAGCCAGGGACAGATACAAGAGACCCAGTACTTC. Protein: CASSQGQIQETQYF. The full variable domain, with the rest looked up from reference TRBV19 and TRBJ2-5, is DGGITQSPKYLFRKEGQNVTLSCEQNLNHDAMYWYRQDPGQGLRLIYYSQIVNDFQKGDIAEGYSVSREKKESFPLTVTSAQKNPTAFYLCASSQGQIQETQYFGPGTRLLVL.

Notes on this clone: An end of the junction differs from the germline gene, which may be a read error. This chain uses TRBV11-3 with TRBJ2-7, with D hard to call. Germline CDR1 reads SGHNT; CDR2 reads YENEEA. The CDR3 runs to 12 residues. The CDR3 sequence: CASSLGSSEQYF. CDR3 DNA: TGTGCCAGCAGCTTAGGTTCCTCCGAGCAGTACTTC.

The CDR3 sequence is CASSPNPTGPYGYTF. In nucleotides, the CDR3 is TGTGCCAGCAGCCCGAACCCGACAGGGCCCTATGGCTACACCTTC. The chain is built from TRBV5-8 and TRBJ1-2; 7 positions match TRBD1. The V gene end was trimmed by 4 bases and the J gene end by 4 bases; junction bases not matched to a gene: 10. This CDR3 has 15 amino acids. Germline V gene sequence: CDR1 SGHTS, CDR2 YDEGEE.

This clone appeared once. The V gene is TRBV7-2, the J gene TRBJ1-2; 10 bases line up with TRBD1. The CDR3 sequence is 15 residues long. J was trimmed by 5 bases and V by 2 bases; bases with no gene match: 5. The germline V gene has CDR1 SGHTA and CDR2 FQGNSA. The CDR3 loop reads CASSLRQGALYGYTF. As DNA, the CDR3 is TGTGCCAGCAGCTTACGACAGGGGGCATTGTATGGCTACACCTTC.

The chain is built from TRBV9 and TRBJ2-6; no clear D. V was shortened by 4 bases and J by 0 bases, with 8 bases between the two germline ends. The CDR3 sequence is 15 residues long. From germline, CDR1 is SGDLS and CDR2 YYNGEE. CDR3 protein: CASSPLHSGANVLTF. The DNA for the CDR3 is TGTGCCAGCAGCCCTTTACACTCTGGGGCCAACGTCCTGACTTTC.

This chain links TRBV4-1 with TRBJ2-7; no firm D call. Trimming took 6 bases from V and 1 from J, leaving 19 bases between them. Germline V lookup: CDR1 MGHRA, CDR2 YSYEKL. This CDR3 has 16 amino acids. The CDR3 coding sequence is TGCGCCAGCAGTAGGTTAATCACCAGGAGTTCCTACGAGCAGTACTTC. This sequence encodes CASSRLITRSSYEQYF.

J is TRBJ1-1 and V is TRBV6-6, with D possibly matching TRBD1 (6 bases). Germline assignment: CDR1 MNHNY and CDR2 SVGAGI (reference sequence). This CDR3 spans 15 amino acids. V dropped 5 bases and J dropped 3 bases, with 16 bases sitting between them. CDR3 residues: CASSTPGGADTEAFF. CDR3 bases: TGTGCCAGCAGTACCCCCGGGGGGGCTGACACTGAAGCTTTCTTT.

The gene calls are TRBV10-3 and TRBJ1-1, with TRBD1 matching over 7 bases. The ends lost 0 bases at V and 9 bases at J; junction bases unmatched: 7. The length of the CDR3 is 14 residues. Germline CDR1 ENHRY, CDR2 SYGVKD. The CDR3 coding sequence is TGTGCCATCAGTGAGTCGACGGGACAGCTAAAAGCTTTCTTT. Translated: CAISESTGQLKAFF.

CDR3 DNA sequence: TGTGCCAGCAGTTCACCAGGGGCTGGAAACACCATATATTTT. This sequence encodes CASSSPGAGNTIYF. The chain uses TRBV7-6 and TRBJ1-3; D possibly corresponds to TRBD1 (6 bases). The CDR3 covers 14 residues. Germline values: CDR1 SGHVS, CDR2 FNYEAQ. The ends were cut back, 6 bases at V and 2 bases at J, with 11 bases in the middle.

A single count supports this clone. This chain links TRBV28 with TRBJ1-6, with TRBD1 as a possible D gene (6 bases). Germline loops: CDR1 MDHEN, CDR2 SYDVKM. This CDR3 has 16 amino acids. Trimming cost V 6 bases and J 3 bases, with 15 bases left between them. CDR3 in amino acids: CASSEIIQGYNSPLHF. In nucleotides, the CDR3 is TGTGCCAGCAGCGAGATTATACAGGGCTATAATTCACCCCTCCACTTT.

The V gene is TRBV18, the J gene TRBJ2-5; TRBD1 might be the D (5 bases). Looked up from germline, CDR1 is KGHSH and CDR2 is LQKENI. The CDR3 is 15 residues long. The ends were cut back, 2 bases at V and 2 bases at J, with 12 bases in the middle. The CDR3, as DNA: TGTGCCAGCTCACCATTATCAGGGTCTCAAGAGACCCAGTACTTC. This sequence encodes CASSPLSGSQETQYF.

Concerning this clone: The same CDR3 also results from other DNA sequences found in this sample. The genes are TRBV6-5 and TRBJ1-5, with unresolved D. The V gene's germline CDR1 is MNHEY and CDR2 SVGAGI. V was clipped by 0 bases and J by 1 base, with 7 bases between them. This CDR3 region has 15 residues. The CDR3 loop reads CASSYSRGSNQPQHF. The CDR3, as DNA: TGTGCCAGCAGTTACTCCCGAGGGAGCAATCAGCCCCAGCATTTT.

The chain carries TRBV6-6 and TRBJ2-1, with D uncertain. Germline loops: CDR1 MNHNY, CDR2 SVGAGI (reference sequence). V was trimmed by 8 bases and J by 0 bases, leaving 5 bases between them. This CDR3 has 12 residues. The CDR3 DNA reads as TGTGCCAGCCAGTTCTCCTACAATGAGCAGTTCTTC. Translation gives CASQFSYNEQFF.

This chain uses TRBV7-2 with TRBJ1-1; the D is unclear. CDR3 length: 13 amino acids. V was shortened by 1 base and J by 10 bases, with 13 bases between the two germline ends. CDR1 is SGHTA and CDR2 is FQGNSA in the germline V gene. CDR3 loop: CASSLVYGDGAFF. CDR3 bases: TGTGCCAGCAGCTTAGTCTATGGGGATGGAGCTTTCTTT. Full variable domain (rest looked up from reference TRBV7-2 and TRBJ1-1): GAGVSQSPSNKVTEKGKDVELRCDPISGHTALYWYRQSLGQGLEFLIYFQGNSAPDKSGLPSDRFSAERTGGSVSTLTIQRTQQEDSAVYLCASSLVYGDGAFFGQGTRLTVV.

V usage is TRBV6-6 and J usage is TRBJ2-7; no clear D gene. The length of the CDR3 is 13 residues. Germline CDR1 and CDR2: MNHNY and SVGAGI (reference sequence). The V end was cut by 8 bases, the J end by 5 bases, with 16 bases between. The CDR3 DNA is TGTGCCAGCTTTGCCCCCAGCAGTCACGAGCAGTACTTC. It encodes CASFAPSSHEQYF.

The chain employs TRBV19 and TRBJ2-7, with D possibly being TRBD1 or TRBD2 (5 bases each). Germline loops: CDR1 LNHDA, CDR2 SQIVND (reference sequence). V was trimmed by 1 base and J by 0 bases, leaving 7 bases between them. The CDR3 spans 14 residues. The CDR3 is CASSIAGSSYEQYF. CDR3 nucleotide sequence: TGTGCCAGTAGTATAGCAGGGAGCTCCTACGAGCAGTACTTC.

This clone was seen only once. The sample contains more than one DNA sequence encoding this CDR3. The V and J genes are TRBV9 and TRBJ2-6; tentatively, D is TRBD2 (5 bases). The CDR3 is 15 amino acids. The germline V gene has CDR1 SGDLS and CDR2 YYNGEE. V was shortened by 2 bases and J by 1 base, with 7 bases between the two germline ends. CDR3 protein: CASSVPGSGANVLTF. CDR3 DNA: TGTGCCAGCAGCGTTCCGGGGTCTGGGGCCAACGTCCTGACTTTC.